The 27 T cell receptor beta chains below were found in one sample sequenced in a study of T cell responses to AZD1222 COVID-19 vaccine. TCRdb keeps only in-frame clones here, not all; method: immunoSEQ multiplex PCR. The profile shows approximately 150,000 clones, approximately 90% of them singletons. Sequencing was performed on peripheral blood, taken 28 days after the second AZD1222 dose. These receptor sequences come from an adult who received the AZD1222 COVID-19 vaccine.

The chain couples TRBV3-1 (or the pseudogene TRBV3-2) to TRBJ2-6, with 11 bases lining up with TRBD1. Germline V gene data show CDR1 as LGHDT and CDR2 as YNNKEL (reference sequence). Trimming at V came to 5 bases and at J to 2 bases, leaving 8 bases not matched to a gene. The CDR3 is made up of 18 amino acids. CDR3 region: CASSDGQGASTGANVLTF. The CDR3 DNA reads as TGTGCCAGCAGCGACGGACAGGGGGCATCCACTGGGGCCAACGTCCTGACTTTC.

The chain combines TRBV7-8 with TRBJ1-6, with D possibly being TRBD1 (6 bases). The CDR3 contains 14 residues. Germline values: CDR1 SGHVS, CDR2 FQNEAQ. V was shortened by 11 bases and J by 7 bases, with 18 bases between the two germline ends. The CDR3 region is CASAPGARNSPLHF. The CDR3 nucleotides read TGTGCCTCCGCGCCGGGGGCGAGGAATTCACCCCTCCACTTT.

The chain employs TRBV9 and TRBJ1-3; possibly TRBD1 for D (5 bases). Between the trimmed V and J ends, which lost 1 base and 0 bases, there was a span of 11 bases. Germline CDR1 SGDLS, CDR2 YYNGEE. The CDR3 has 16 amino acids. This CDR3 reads CASSVSGDRSGNTIYF. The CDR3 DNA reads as TGTGCCAGCAGCGTATCGGGGGATCGCTCTGGAAACACCATATATTTT. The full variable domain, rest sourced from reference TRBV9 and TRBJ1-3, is DSGVTQTPKHLITATGQRVTLRCSPRSGDLSVYWYQQSLDQGLQFLIQYYNGEERAKGNILERFSAQQFPDLHSELNLSSLELGDSALYFCASSVSGDRSGNTIYFGEGSWLTVV.

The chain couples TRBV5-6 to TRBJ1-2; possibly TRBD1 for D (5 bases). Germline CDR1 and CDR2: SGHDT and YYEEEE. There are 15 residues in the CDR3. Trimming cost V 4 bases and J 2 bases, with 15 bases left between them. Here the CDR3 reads CASSLPQGPNYGYTF. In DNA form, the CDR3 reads TGTGCCAGCAGCCTGCCTCAGGGCCCCAACTATGGCTACACCTTC.

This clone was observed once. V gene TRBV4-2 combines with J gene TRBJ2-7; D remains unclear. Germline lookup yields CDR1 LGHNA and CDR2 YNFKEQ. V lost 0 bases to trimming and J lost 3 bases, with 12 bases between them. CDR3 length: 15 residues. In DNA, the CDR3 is TGTGCCAGCAGCCAAGATACGACGGCAAACTACGAGCAGTACTTC. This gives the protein CASSQDTTANYEQYF.

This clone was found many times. CDR3 in amino acids: CASSRNYEQYF. As DNA, the CDR3 is TGTGCCAGCAGCCGAAACTACGAGCAGTACTTC. The chain is built from TRBV3-1 (or the pseudogene TRBV3-2) and TRBJ2-7; no clear D gene. Germline V gene data show CDR1 as LGHDT and CDR2 as YNNKEL (reference sequence). With 4 bases removed from V and 3 bases from J, the gap between germline ends came to 4 bases. The CDR3 has 11 residues.

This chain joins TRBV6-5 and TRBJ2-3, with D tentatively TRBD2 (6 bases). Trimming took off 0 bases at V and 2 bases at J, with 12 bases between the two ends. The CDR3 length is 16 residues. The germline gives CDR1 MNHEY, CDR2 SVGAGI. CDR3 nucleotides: TGTGCCAGCAGTTACTCGTTAGCGGTGAACACAGATACGCAGTATTTT. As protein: CASSYSLAVNTDTQYF.

As DNA, the CDR3 is TGTGCCACCAGCAGAGACTGGGCAGGGGGCGGCGGGGAGCTGTTTTTT. It encodes CATSRDWAGGGGELFF. This chain joins TRBV15 and TRBJ2-2, with 8 nucleotides matching TRBD1. The germline V gene has CDR1 LNHNV and CDR2 YYDKDF (reference sequence). V gave up 0 bases and J gave up 7 bases; unmatched junction bases: 7. CDR3 length: 16 amino acids.

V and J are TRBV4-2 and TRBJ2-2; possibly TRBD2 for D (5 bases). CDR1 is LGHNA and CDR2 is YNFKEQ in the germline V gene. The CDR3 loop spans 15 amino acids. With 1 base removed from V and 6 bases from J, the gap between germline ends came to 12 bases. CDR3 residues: CASSQVSPGAGELFF. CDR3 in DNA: TGTGCCAGCAGCCAAGTTTCTCCCGGGGCCGGGGAGCTGTTTTTT.

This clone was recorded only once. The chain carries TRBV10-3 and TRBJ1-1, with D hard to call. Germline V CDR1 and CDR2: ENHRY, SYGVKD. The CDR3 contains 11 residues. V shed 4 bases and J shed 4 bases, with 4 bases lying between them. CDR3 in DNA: TGTGCCATCAGTGGTGGCACTGAAGCTTTCTTT. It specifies CAISGGTEAFF.

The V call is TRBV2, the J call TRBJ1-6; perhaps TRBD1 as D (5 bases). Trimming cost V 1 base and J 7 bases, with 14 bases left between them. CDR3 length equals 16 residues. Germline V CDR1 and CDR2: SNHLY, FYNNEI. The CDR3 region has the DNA TGTGCCAGCAGTGAAGAGGCAGGGAGTGGAAATTCACCCCTCCACTTT. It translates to CASSEEAGSGNSPLHF. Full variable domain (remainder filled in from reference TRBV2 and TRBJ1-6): EPEVTQTPSHQVTQMGQEVILRCVPISNHLYFYWYRQILGQKVEFLVSFYNNEISEKSEIFDDQFSVERPDGSNFTLKIRSTKLEDSAMYFCASSEEAGSGNSPLHFGNGTRLTVT.

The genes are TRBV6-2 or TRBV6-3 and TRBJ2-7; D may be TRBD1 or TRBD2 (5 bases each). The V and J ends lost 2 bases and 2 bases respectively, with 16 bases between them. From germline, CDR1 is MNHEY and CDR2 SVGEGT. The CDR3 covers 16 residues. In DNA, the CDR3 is TGTGCCAGCAGTTACGACCCCAAGGGGCGGGCCTACGAGCAGTACTTC. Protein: CASSYDPKGRAYEQYF.

Here the CDR3 reads CASSQDWTGGADGYTF. CDR3 nucleotides: TGTGCCAGCAGCCAAGACTGGACAGGGGGCGCGGATGGCTACACCTTC. V is TRBV3-1 (or the pseudogene TRBV3-2) and J is TRBJ1-2; TRBD1 matches 11 bases. CDR3 length equals 16 residues. V trimming: 0 bases; J trimming: 6 bases; junction bases outside the gene matches: 6. CDR1 is LGHDT and CDR2 is YNNKEL in the germline V gene (reference sequence).

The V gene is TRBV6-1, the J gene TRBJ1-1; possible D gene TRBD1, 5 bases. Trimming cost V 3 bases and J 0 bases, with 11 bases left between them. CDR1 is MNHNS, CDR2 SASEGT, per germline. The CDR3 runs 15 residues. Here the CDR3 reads CASSDGWGLNTEAFF. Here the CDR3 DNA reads TGTGCCAGCAGTGATGGGTGGGGGTTGAACACTGAAGCTTTCTTT.

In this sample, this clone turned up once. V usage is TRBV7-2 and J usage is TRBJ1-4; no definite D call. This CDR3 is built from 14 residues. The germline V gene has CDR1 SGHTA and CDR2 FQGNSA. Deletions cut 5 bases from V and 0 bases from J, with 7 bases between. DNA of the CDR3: TGTGCCAGCAGCCCGTACGCAACTAATGAAAAACTGTTTTTT. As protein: CASSPYATNEKLFF.

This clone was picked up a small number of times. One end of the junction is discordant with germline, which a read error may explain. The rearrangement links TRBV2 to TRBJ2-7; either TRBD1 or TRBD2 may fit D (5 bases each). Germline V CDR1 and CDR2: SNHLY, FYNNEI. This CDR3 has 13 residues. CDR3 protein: CASGDVGELEQYF. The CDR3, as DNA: TGTGCCAGCGGTGACGTAGGGGAGCTGGAGCAGTACTTC.

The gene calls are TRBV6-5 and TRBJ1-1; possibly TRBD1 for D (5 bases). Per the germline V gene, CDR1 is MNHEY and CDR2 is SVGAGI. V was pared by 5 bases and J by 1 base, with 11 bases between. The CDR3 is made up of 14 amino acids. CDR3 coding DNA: TGTGCCAGCAGTCGACAGAGCGGGAACACTGAAGCTTTCTTT. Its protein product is CASSRQSGNTEAFF.

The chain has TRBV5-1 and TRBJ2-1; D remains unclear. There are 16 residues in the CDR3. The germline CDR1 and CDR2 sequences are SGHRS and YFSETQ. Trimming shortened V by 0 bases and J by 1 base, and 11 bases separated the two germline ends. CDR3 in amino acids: CASSLAVAGSYNEQFF. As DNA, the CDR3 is TGCGCCAGCAGCTTGGCGGTAGCCGGGTCCTACAATGAGCAGTTCTTC.

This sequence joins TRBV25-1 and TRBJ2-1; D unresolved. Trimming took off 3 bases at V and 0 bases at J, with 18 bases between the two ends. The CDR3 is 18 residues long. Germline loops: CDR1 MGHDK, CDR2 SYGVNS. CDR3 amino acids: CASSDGRLSSPSYNEQFF. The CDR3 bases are TGTGCCAGCAGTGACGGCAGACTCTCTTCGCCCTCCTACAATGAGCAGTTCTTC.

In DNA, the CDR3 is TGTGCCAGCAACCTACTGACAGGGCGAGGAGCTTTCTTT. It translates to CASNLLTGRGAFF. J is TRBJ1-1 and V is TRBV2; the match to TRBD1 covers 7 bases. Germline lookup yields CDR1 SNHLY and CDR2 FYNNEI. The CDR3 runs to 13 residues. Germline trimming cut 7 bases from V and 10 bases from J; bases unmatched to any gene: 12. Looking up the rest from reference TRBV2 and TRBJ1-1 gives the full variable domain: EPEVTQTPSHQVTQMGQEVILRCVPISNHLYFYWYRQILGQKVEFLVSFYNNEISEKSEIFDDQFSVERPDGSNFTLKIRSTKLEDSAMYFCASNLLTGRGAFFGQGTRLTVV.

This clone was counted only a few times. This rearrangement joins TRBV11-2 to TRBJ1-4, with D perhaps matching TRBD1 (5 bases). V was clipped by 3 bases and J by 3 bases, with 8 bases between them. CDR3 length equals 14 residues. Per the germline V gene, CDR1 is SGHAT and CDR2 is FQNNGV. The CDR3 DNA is TGTGCCAGCAGCTTCTCAGGGTCTAATGAAAAACTGTTTTTT. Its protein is CASSFSGSNEKLFF.

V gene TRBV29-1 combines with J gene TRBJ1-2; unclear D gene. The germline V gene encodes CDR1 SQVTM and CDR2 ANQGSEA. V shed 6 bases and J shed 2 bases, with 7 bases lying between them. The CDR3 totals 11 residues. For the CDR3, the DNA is TGCAGCGTAAGGGAGAACTATGGCTACACCTTC. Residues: CSVRENYGYTF.

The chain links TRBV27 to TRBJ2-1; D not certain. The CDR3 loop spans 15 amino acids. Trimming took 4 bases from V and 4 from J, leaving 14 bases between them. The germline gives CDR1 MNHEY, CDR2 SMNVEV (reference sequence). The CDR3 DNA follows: TGTGCCAGCAGTTCCTCCTCCTCCATATACAATGAGCAGTTCTTC. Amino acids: CASSSSSSIYNEQFF.

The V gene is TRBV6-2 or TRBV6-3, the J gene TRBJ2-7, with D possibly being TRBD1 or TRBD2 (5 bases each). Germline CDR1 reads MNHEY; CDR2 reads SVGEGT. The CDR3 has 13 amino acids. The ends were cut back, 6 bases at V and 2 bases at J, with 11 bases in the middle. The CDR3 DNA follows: TGTGCCAGCAGCCCCGGGACCGCCTACGAGCAGTACTTC. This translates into CASSPGTAYEQYF.

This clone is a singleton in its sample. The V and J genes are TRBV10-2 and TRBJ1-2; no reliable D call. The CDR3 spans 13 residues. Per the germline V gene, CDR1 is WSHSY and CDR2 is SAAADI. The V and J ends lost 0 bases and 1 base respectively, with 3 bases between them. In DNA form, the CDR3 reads TGCGCCAGCAGTGAGTCGCTTAACTATGGCTACACCTTC. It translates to CASSESLNYGYTF.

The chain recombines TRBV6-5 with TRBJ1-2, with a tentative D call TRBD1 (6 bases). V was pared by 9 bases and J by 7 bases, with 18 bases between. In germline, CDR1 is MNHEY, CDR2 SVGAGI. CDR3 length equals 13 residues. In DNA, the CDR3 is TGTGCCAGTAACCAGGGGATGAATCCTGGCTACACCTTC. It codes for CASNQGMNPGYTF.

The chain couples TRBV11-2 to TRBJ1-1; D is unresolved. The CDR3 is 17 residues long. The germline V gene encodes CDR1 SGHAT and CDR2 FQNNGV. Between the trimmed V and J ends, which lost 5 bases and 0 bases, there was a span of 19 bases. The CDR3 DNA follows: TGTGCCAGCAGCCCTAACCTGGGCGGAGGACTGAACACTGAAGCTTTCTTT. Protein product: CASSPNLGGGLNTEAFF.